This is a list of T cell receptor beta chains from one sample in a study of blood T cells in healthy people across ages. Via MiXCR, TCRdb re-called the 5' RACE reads, giving one row per CDR3 protein. The sample contains fewer than 2,000,000 distinct CDR3 sequences, about 39% of which appear only once. Sequencing was performed on blood. These receptors originate from a human donor in good health. Each CDR3 is given with its conserved first and last residue. D genes are given only for firm matches. Expanded clones get a size class; other rows say once, few or many, or leave the size out.

D: TRBD1; V: TRBV28; J: TRBJ2-5; size: few; DNA: TGTGCCTGCAGTTTCGGGGACAGGGGAAGGACCCAGTACTTC; CDR3: CACSFGDRGRTQYF
D: TRBD1; V: TRBV7-3; J: TRBJ2-5; size: .; DNA: TGTGCCAGCAGCTCCCGACAGGGGGCAGGAGAGACCCAGTACTTC; CDR3: CASSSRQGAGETQYF
D: .; V: TRBV12-3/TRBV12-4; J: TRBJ2-7; size: many; DNA: TGTGCCAGCAGTTCGACAGTTTCCCACTACGAGCAGTACTTC; CDR3: CASSSTVSHYEQYF
D: .; V: TRBV5-1; J: TRBJ2-6; size: many; DNA: TGCGCCAGCAGCCCCGGGCAGTCCTCTGGGGCCAACGTCCTGACTTTC; CDR3: CASSPGQSSGANVLTF
D: TRBD2; V: TRBV2; J: TRBJ2-1; size: once; DNA: TGTGCCAGCAGCTCCGGACTAGCGGGGGCCTCTTCGCTCTACAATGAGCAGTTCTTC; CDR3: CASSSGLAGASSLYNEQFF
D: .; V: TRBV28; J: TRBJ2-4; size: .; DNA: TGTGCCAGCACCGGAGGGGACCGTGCCGGGCCTCAGTACTTC; CDR3: CASTGGDRAGPQYF
D: TRBD2; V: TRBV20-1; J: TRBJ2-5; size: .; DNA: TGCAGTGCTAGAGATTCGACTAGCGGGGGGGCTACTCTTGAGACCCAGTACTTC; CDR3: CSARDSTSGGATLETQYF
D: .; V: TRBV7-2; J: TRBJ2-7; size: once; DNA: TGTGCCAGCAGCCCCCGACAGGACTTAAGCTCCTACGAGCAGTACTTC; CDR3: CASSPRQDLSSYEQYF
D: TRBD1; V: TRBV5-6; J: TRBJ1-5; size: .; DNA: TGTGCCAGCAGCTTGGCCGGGACAGGAGGATTGGGTTCGGAGCCCCAGCATTTT; CDR3: CASSLAGTGGLGSEPQHF
D: .; V: TRBV10-3; J: TRBJ1-2; size: few; DNA: TGTGCCATCAGTTTAAGGATCTCCCCGGGCAAATATGGCTACACCTTC; CDR3: CAISLRISPGKYGYTF
D: .; V: TRBV7-2; J: TRBJ1-5; size: few; DNA: TGTGCCAGCAGCTTAGACCCTTCCCGAAATAGCAATCAGCCCCAGCATTTT; CDR3: CASSLDPSRNSNQPQHF
D: .; V: TRBV4-1; J: TRBJ2-7; size: many; DNA: TGCGCCAGCAGCCAAGAAACGGGGGGCATCTCCTACGAGCAGTACTTC; CDR3: CASSQETGGISYEQYF
D: .; V: TRBV6-6; J: TRBJ1-5; size: once; DNA: TGTGCCAGCAGTTATAGGCCCCATCAGCCCCAGCATTTT; CDR3: CASSYRPHQPQHF
D: .; V: TRBV20-1; J: TRBJ2-1; size: many; DNA: TGCAGTGCTGCGGGGGCCAACTCCTACAATGAGCAGTTCTTC; CDR3: CSAAGANSYNEQFF